Sequencing of this T cell receptor beta chain was carried out in a study of blood T cell repertoires in COVID-19. Study as a whole: Specimens from acute and convalescent COVID-19 originated in the United States, Italy and Spain. Sources were T cells, B-cell-depleted T cells, or PBMCs; the material itself was cDNA or gDNA.

This clone came up many times. Per germline, CDR1 LGHNA and CDR2 YSLEER. This CDR3 is built from 16 residues. V shed 1 base and J shed 0 bases, with 12 bases lying between them. In the original analysis: Estimation of nucleated cell counts relied on the amplification of reference gene primers. The repertoire was sequenced with immunoSEQ multiplex PCR; TCRdb's copy has only in-frame clones and lacks some. Clone size and V and J calls were adopted from that table, with D and trimming inferred from the DNA. In the table there are about 190,000 clones, less than 80% of which are singletons. The chain couples TRBV4-3 to TRBJ1-1; D unresolved. The source of this sequence is a man aged 50 or older who had recovered from COVID-19. Sequencing was done on a sample of peripheral blood. The CDR3 DNA sequence: TGCGCCAGCAGCCAAGGAATGGGGAGTATGAACACTGAAGCTTTCTTT. It is translated as CASSQGMGSMNTEAFF.